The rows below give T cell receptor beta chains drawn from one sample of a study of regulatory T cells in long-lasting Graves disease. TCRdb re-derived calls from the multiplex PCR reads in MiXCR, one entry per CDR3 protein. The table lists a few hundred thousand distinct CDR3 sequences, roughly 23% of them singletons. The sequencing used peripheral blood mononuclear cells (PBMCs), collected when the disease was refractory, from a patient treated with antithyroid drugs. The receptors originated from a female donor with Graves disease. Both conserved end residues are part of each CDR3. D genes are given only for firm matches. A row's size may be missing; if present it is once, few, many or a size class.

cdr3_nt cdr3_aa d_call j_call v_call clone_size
TGTGCCAGCAGTGAACGTTTAGCGGGACGGGACGAGCAGTACTTC CASSERLAGRDEQYF TRBD2 TRBJ2-7 TRBV6-1 many
TGTGCCAGCAGTTACCGGGGGTATGAGGACCTCTACGAGCAGTACTTC CASSYRGYEDLYEQYF - TRBJ2-7 TRBV28 many
TGTGCCAGCAGTTACGGGACAGTAGGTCTCGCGGAGACCCAGTACTTC CASSYGTVGLAETQYF TRBD1 TRBJ2-5 TRBV6-2/TRBV6-3 few
TGTGCCAGCAGTGACCGGGACAGGGGACGGTATGGCTACACCTTC CASSDRDRGRYGYTF TRBD1 TRBJ1-2 TRBV2 many
TGTGCCAGCAGTTCCCCGGGCAGGGGGGATAGCAATCAGCCCCAGCATTTT CASSSPGRGDSNQPQHF TRBD1 TRBJ1-5 TRBV28 -
TGTGCCAGCAGTTTCCACCTAGGAGGGGCCCGCACCGGGGAGCTGTTTTTT CASSFHLGGARTGELFF - TRBJ2-2 TRBV27 few
TGTGCCAGCAGCTACACAGGGGGGGGAGAGCAGTTCTTC CASSYTGGGEQFF - TRBJ2-1 TRBV5-5 -
TGCAGTGCTAGGTCAACAGGGGGCTTAAATCAGCCCCAGCATTTT CSARSTGGLNQPQHF TRBD1 TRBJ1-5 TRBV20-1 few
TGTGCTAGTGGTTTGGTATTAGGCGGGACAGCGAACACCGGGGAGCTGGTTTTT CASGLVLGGTANTGELVF - TRBJ2-2 TRBV12-5 -
TGTGCCAGCTCACCGTTGGACTGGAGCTCTGGAAACACCATATATTTT CASSPLDWSSGNTIYF - TRBJ1-3 TRBV18 -
TGCAGCGCCGATAGCGGGGATGGGGATACGCAGTATTTT CSADSGDGDTQYF TRBD2 TRBJ2-3 TRBV29-1 -
TGTGCCAGCAGCTTGGTGGCGGGGGGTCGTGGTGAGCAGTTCTTC CASSLVAGGRGEQFF TRBD2 TRBJ2-1 TRBV11-2 -
TGTGCCAGCAGCACAACTCGTCAGGGTATCTTTCGAGAGACCCAGTACTTC CASSTTRQGIFRETQYF - TRBJ2-5 TRBV28 many
TGTGCCTGGAGTGAATCAGAGCAGTACTTC CAWSESEQYF - TRBJ2-7 TRBV30 -
TGCAGTGCTAGAGATTCCTACTCCGGGACAGGGGACTACGAGCAGTACTTC CSARDSYSGTGDYEQYF TRBD1 TRBJ2-7 TRBV20-1 many
TGTGCCAGCAGTTTACAGGAGTACTCTGGAAACACCATATATTTT CASSLQEYSGNTIYF - TRBJ1-3 TRBV28 few
TGCGCCAGCAGTGAGTGGTCGGGCTCTTATCAGCCCCAGCATTTT CASSEWSGSYQPQHF - TRBJ1-5 TRBV10-2 -
TGTGCCAGCAGTCGGGACAGGGCTCTATTCAGCTCTGGGGCCAACGTCCTGACTTTC CASSRDRALFSSGANVLTF TRBD1 TRBJ2-6 TRBV2 -
TGTGCCAGCAGTCACGGACAGGTGTTTGGCAATCAGCCCCAGCATTTT CASSHGQVFGNQPQHF TRBD1 TRBJ1-5 TRBV6-1 many
TGTGCCAGCAGCTTAGAGGCAGGGCCTAACTATGGCTACACCTTC CASSLEAGPNYGYTF - TRBJ1-2 TRBV7-9 many
TGTGCCAGCACCCCAGTCCGCACCGGGGAGCTGTTTTTT CASTPVRTGELFF - TRBJ2-2 TRBV28 -
TGTGCCAGCAGCCAAGGACTAGCGGAGATAATGTACGTGGAGCAGTACTTC CASSQGLAEIMYVEQYF TRBD2 TRBJ2-7 TRBV3-1 many
TGTGCCAGCAGTACAGCGACAGGGGCCAGGGATGGCTACACCTTC CASSTATGARDGYTF TRBD1 TRBJ1-2 TRBV12-3/TRBV12-4 many
TGCAGCGTCGGGACTAGCGGGAGGTACGAGCAGTACTTC CSVGTSGRYEQYF TRBD2 TRBJ2-7 TRBV29-1 many
TGTGCCAGCATAAGGGACAGGGGGCCGGTCGGGGAAAACCAGCCCCAGCATTTT CASIRDRGPVGENQPQHF TRBD1 TRBJ1-5 TRBV2 few
TGTGCCAGCAGTTTTACCGGGGAGCGGAGACTCTCCTACGAGCAGTACTTC CASSFTGERRLSYEQYF - TRBJ2-7 TRBV28 -
TGTGCCACCAGCAGATCCCGGGTCGCGGAAAACACTGAAGCTTTCTTT CATSRSRVAENTEAFF - TRBJ1-1 TRBV15 many
TGTGCCAGCAGCGTAATAGAGTGGGAGACCCAGTACTTC CASSVIEWETQYF - TRBJ2-5 TRBV9 -
TGCGCCAGCAGCCAAAGTCTGACAAGGATGGATTCACCCCTCCACTTT CASSQSLTRMDSPLHF - TRBJ1-6 TRBV4-1 -
TGTGCCAGCAGTTTATCCGGGGGTGGGATCCACGAGCAGTACTTC CASSLSGGGIHEQYF - TRBJ2-7 TRBV28 many
TGTGCCAGCAGTAACTCCTACGAGCAGTACTTC CASSNSYEQYF - TRBJ2-7 TRBV6-1 many
TGTGCCATCAGTGAGTCTAGGGGACAGGGTAAAGCCGAGCAGTACTTC CAISESRGQGKAEQYF TRBD1 TRBJ2-7 TRBV10-3 many
TGCAGTGCTAGAGATCTCTCCGTTGGGAGTCTCAATCAGCCCCAGCATTTT CSARDLSVGSLNQPQHF - TRBJ1-5 TRBV20-1 -
TGTGCCAGCAGCTTAGAAGCGGGGGCAAACTATGGCTACACCTTC CASSLEAGANYGYTF - TRBJ1-2 TRBV7-9 few
TGTGCCAGCAGTTACTCCGGGACAGCTGAAGCTTTCTTT CASSYSGTAEAFF TRBD1 TRBJ1-1 TRBV6-2/TRBV6-3 many
TGTGCCAGCAGTTTAGCGCTTCTTCTAGAGGACAGCAATCAGCCCCAGCATTTT CASSLALLLEDSNQPQHF - TRBJ1-5 TRBV12-3/TRBV12-4 many
TGTGCCAGCAGCCGGGAGTACTCCTACGAGCAGTACTTC CASSREYSYEQYF - TRBJ2-7 TRBV27 many
TGCAGTGCTCACAGGGGCACATCCTACGAGCAGTACTTC CSAHRGTSYEQYF TRBD1 TRBJ2-7 TRBV20-1 many
TGTGCCAGCAGTTTACAGGGGGTATATTACACTGAAGCTTTCTTT CASSLQGVYYTEAFF TRBD1 TRBJ1-1 TRBV28 many
TGCAGTGCGGATAAGACAGGGACGGGGGAGACCCAGTACTTC CSADKTGTGETQYF TRBD1 TRBJ2-5 TRBV20-1 once
TGCGCCAGCAGCCTGACGGGAACTACAGATACGCAGTATTTT CASSLTGTTDTQYF - TRBJ2-3 TRBV5-1 few
TGTGCCAGCAGTTTAGGAGGGCGCGGAACTGAACTGTTTTTT CASSLGGRGTELFF - TRBJ1-4 TRBV27 many
TGTGCCAGCAGTGAAGCGCGTCAGGGAAGCACTGAAGCTTTCTTT CASSEARQGSTEAFF - TRBJ1-1 TRBV6-1 few